This T cell receptor (beta chain) was retrieved from a study of T cell responses to AZD1222 COVID-19 vaccine listed by TCRdb under 2021. About the full investigation: Because spike-specific TCR depth and breadth did not differ between the two schedules, AZD1222 recipients who got a second dose at roughly 4 weeks were pooled with those who got a second dose at roughly 12 weeks. Enrollment into the trials was organized by age into subgroups of 18-55, 56-69 and 70-plus years, and those subgroups contained around 150, 28 and 57 TCR-sequenced participants, respectively. A total of 230 or so trial participants underwent TCR sequencing, of whom some 210 received two doses of AZD1222 and 26 received two doses of the MenACWY control vaccine. Overall results and qualifications from the work: Conclusions about previously exposed vaccinees are limited, since just six AZD1222 recipients were seropositive for SARS-CoV-2 at baseline. Most participants were white British and females outnumbered males, and the authors suggested that clonal diversity may have been underestimated. In the small 56-69-year group, the increase in depth fell short of significance, most likely because of low power. Spike-specific TCR breadth and depth rose significantly after two AZD1222 doses compared with day 0 and with MenACWY recipients. Reportedly, close to half of the unique spike-specific TCRs recognized epitopes lying outside the regions that are mutated in the B.1.351 and B.1.1.7 variants. The vaccine-associated CD4 TCRs covered the entire spike protein, and the dominant responses fell in regions 160-218 and 743-854. No day 14 peak-response samples were available, so repertoires were characterized only after the peak T cell response.

The sample's time point label is to be understood as: baseline before first vaccination. Samples from vaccinated people were obtained from the UK trials COV001 and COV002, which included a single-blind randomized controlled phase 2/3 trial of AZD1222 (ChAdOx1 nCoV-19) in healthy adults. Trial participant PBMC samples were collected at day 0 and day 28 after the second dose for TCRbeta chain sequencing. The germline V gene yields SGDLS for CDR1 and YYNGEE for CDR2. V is cut by 0 bases and J by 0 bases, and the space between the germline ends is 7 bases. The CDR3 covers 15 residues, taking in both the cysteine and the phenylalanine. Just CDR3 DNA is preserved here, 45 bases in frame from base 1. Only a few counts were recorded for this clone. Its recognized antigen is unknown. Base qualities are not recorded, but no much larger clone differs from it by a single base. The CDR3 regions of human TCRbeta chains were analyzed by immunosequencing. In the original analysis: Repertoire TCRs were matched against a reference library of SARS-CoV-2-specific TCRs generated with the MIRA antigen-specificity platform. Breadth was defined as the fraction of unique TCRs that were SARS-CoV-2-associated, and depth was defined as the fraction of total T cells that were SARS-CoV-2-associated. Using the MIRA data, each spike-specific TCR was mapped to the spike region that the TCR reacts to and placed in a CD4 or CD8 class. Log10-transformed breadth and depth values were compared by one-way ANOVA with Sidak's multiple comparisons tests. TCRdb holds this immuneACCESS table with in-frame rearrangements only. Some clones are missing; in checked studies, unresolved V genes explain under half, and the rest has no known cause. V and J calls and clone size are those listed in that table; D and trimming were worked out from the DNA. The sample includes some 120,000 clones, with 91% observed a single time. The top ten hold 4.5% of the sample.

The rearrangement combines TRBV9 with TRBJ1-5; no D gene can be assigned with confidence. This sequence originates from an adult in good health. This specimen was peripheral blood, taken on day 0 of AZD1222 vaccination. The CDR3 protein: CASSVEGSSNQPQHF. In nucleotide form, the sequence is TGTGCCAGCAGCGTAGAAGGGTCTAGCAATCAGCCCCAGCATTTT.